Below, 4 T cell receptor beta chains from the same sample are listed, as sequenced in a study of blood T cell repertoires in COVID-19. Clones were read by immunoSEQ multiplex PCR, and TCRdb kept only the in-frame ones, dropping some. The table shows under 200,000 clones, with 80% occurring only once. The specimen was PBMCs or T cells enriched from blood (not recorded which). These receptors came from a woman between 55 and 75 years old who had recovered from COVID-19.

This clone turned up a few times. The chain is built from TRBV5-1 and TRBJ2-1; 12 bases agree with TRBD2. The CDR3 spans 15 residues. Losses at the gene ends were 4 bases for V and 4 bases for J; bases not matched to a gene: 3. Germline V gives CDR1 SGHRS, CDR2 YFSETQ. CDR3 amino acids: CASSPLAGGYNEQFF. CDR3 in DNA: TGCGCCAGCAGCCCCCTAGCGGGGGGGTACAATGAGCAGTTCTTC. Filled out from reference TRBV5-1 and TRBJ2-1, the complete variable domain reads KAGVTQTPRYLIKTRGQQVTLSCSPISGHRSVSWYQQTPGQGLQFLFEYFSETQRNKGNFPGRFSGRQFSNSRSEMNVSTLELGDSALYLCASSPLAGGYNEQFFGPGTRLTVL.

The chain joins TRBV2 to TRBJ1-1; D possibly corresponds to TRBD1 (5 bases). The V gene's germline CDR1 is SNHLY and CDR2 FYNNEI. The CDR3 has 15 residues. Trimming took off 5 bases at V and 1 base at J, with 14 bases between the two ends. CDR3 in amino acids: CASSKSKTGNTEAFF. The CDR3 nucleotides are TGTGCCAGCAGTAAAAGCAAAACAGGGAACACTGAAGCTTTCTTT.

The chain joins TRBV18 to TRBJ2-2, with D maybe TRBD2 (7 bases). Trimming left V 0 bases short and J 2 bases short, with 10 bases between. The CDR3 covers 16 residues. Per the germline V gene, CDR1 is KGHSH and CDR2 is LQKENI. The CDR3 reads CASSPPGGRNTGELFF. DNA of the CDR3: TGTGCCAGCTCACCACCGGGGGGGCGCAACACCGGGGAGCTGTTTTTT. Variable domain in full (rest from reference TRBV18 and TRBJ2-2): NAGVMQNPRHLVRRRGQEARLRCSPMKGHSHVYWYRQLPEEGLKFMVYLQKENIIDESGMPKERFSAEFPKEGPSILRIQQVVRGDSAAYFCASSPPGGRNTGELFFGEGSRLTVL.

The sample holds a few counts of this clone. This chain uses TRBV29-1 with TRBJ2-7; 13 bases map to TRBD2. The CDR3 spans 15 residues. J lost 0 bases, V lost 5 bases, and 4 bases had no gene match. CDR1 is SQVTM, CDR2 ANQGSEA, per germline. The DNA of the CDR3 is TGCAGCGTTACGACTAGCGGGGGGCTCTCCTACGAGCAGTACTTC. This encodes CSVTTSGGLSYEQYF.